This TCR beta chain comes out of a study of blood T cell repertoires in COVID-19. At the level of the study: Samples representing acute and convalescent COVID-19 were sourced from the United States, Italy and Spain.

Trimming took 6 bases from V and 5 from J; bases not matched to a gene: 8. Germline lookup yields CDR1 MRHNA and CDR2 SNTAGT. This CDR3 comprises 15 residues. Only in-frame clones appear in the TCRdb table, and some are missing; sequencing was by immunoSEQ multiplex PCR. Seen here are 180,000 or so clones, about 88% observed once, and the top ten hold roughly 0.99%. Material: peripheral blood. The clonotype originates from a man in his late teens or twenties with acute or convalescent COVID-19. The rearrangement uses TRBV6-4 and TRBJ2-5, with 11 positions matching TRBD1. The CDR3: CASRRTGGAGETQYF. The CDR3 DNA reads TGTGCCAGCAGGAGGACAGGGGGCGCGGGGGAGACCCAGTACTTC.